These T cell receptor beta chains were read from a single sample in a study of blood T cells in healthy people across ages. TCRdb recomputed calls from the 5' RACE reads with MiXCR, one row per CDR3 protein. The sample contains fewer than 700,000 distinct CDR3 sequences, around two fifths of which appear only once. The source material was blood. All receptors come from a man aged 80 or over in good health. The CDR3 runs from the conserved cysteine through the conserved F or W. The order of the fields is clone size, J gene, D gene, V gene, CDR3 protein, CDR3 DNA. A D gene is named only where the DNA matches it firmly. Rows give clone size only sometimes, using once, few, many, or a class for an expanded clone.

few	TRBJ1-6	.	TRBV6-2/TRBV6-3	CASSYPRSPLHF	TGTGCCAGCAGTTACCCCAGATCACCCCTCCACTTT
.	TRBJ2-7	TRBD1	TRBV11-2	CASSPGTGTGLTEQYF	TGTGCCAGCAGCCCTGGCACGGGGACAGGTCTGACCGAGCAGTACTTC
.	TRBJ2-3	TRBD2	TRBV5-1	CASSLELAGPPDTQYF	TGCGCCAGCAGCTTGGAACTAGCGGGGCCTCCAGATACGCAGTATTTT
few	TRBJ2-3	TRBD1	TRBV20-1	CSAPGQENTDTQYF	TGCAGTGCTCCGGGACAGGAGAACACAGATACGCAGTATTTT
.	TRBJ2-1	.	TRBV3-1	CASSQRAANEQFF	TGTGCCAGCAGCCAAAGGGCTGCGAATGAGCAGTTCTTC
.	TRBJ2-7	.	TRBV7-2	CASSSPGRRYEQYF	TGTGCCAGCAGCTCTCCCGGACGGCGATACGAGCAGTACTTC
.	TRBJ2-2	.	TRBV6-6	CASSYSEGTGELFF	TGTGCCAGCAGTTATTCTGAGGGCACCGGGGAGCTGTTTTTT
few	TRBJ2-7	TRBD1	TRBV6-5	CASSRTGTNEQYF	TGTGCCAGCAGTCGGACAGGTACTAACGAGCAGTACTTC
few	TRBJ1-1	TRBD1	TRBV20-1	CSAPGQGGFMNTEAFF	TGCAGTGCCCCGGGACAGGGGGGTTTCATGAACACTGAAGCTTTCTTT
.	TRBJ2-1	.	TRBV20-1	CSARMGTFLGNEQFF	TGCAGTGCTAGAATGGGGACTTTCCTAGGGAATGAGCAGTTCTTC
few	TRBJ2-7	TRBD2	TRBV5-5	CASSPGGTSDLYEQYF	TGTGCCAGCAGCCCCGGAGGGACTAGCGATCTCTACGAGCAGTACTTC
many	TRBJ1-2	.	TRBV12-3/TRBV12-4	CASSTREGYGYTF	TGTGCCAGCAGCACCAGGGAAGGCTATGGCTACACCTTC
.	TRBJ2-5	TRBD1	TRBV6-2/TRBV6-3	CVSRGTGLYGQYF	TGTGTCAGCCGTGGGACAGGGCTCTACGGGCAGTACTTC
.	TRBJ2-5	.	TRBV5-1	CASSYAPGVQETQYF	TGCGCCAGCAGCTACGCCCCCGGGGTCCAAGAGACCCAGTACTTC
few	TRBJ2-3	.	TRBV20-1	CSASLDGGRFDTQYF	TGCAGTGCTAGTTTGGACGGGGGCAGGTTTGATACGCAGTATTTT
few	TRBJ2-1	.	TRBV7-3	CASSLSWGEQFF	TGTGCCAGCAGCTTATCCTGGGGTGAGCAGTTCTTC
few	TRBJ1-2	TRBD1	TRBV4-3	CASSQAGQGLYGYTF	TGCGCCAGCAGCCAAGCGGGACAGGGACTCTATGGCTACACCTTC
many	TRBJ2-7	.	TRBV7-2	CASSLTRHSYEQYF	TGTGCCAGCAGCTTAACGAGACATTCCTACGAGCAGTACTTC
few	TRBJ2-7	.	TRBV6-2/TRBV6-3	CASSYLRRTSYEQYF	TGTGCCAGCAGTTACCTCCGAAGGACCTCCTACGAGCAGTACTTC
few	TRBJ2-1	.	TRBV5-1	CASSLEPGLTNEQFF	TGCGCCAGCAGCTTGGAACCGGGACTCACCAATGAGCAGTTCTTC
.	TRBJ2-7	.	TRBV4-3	CASSQDYTVSEQYF	TGCGCCAGCAGCCAAGATTATACAGTTTCCGAGCAGTACTTC
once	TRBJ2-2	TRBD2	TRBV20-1	CSAKGRTSGRALIGELFF	TGCAGTGCTAAGGGGCGGACTAGCGGGAGGGCCCTCATTGGGGAGCTGTTTTTT
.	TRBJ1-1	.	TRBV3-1	CASSHGGHIAEAFF	TGTGCCAGCAGCCACGGGGGGCATATAGCTGAAGCTTTCTTT
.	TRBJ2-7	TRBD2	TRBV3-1	CASRLRTSETYEQYF	TGTGCCAGCAGGCTAAGGACTAGCGAAACCTACGAGCAGTACTTC
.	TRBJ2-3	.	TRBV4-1	CASSQVNLISTDTQYF	TGCGCCAGCAGCCAAGTAAATCTAATTAGCACAGATACGCAGTATTTT
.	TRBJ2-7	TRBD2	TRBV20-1	CSARSSGGLTYEQYF	TGCAGTGCGAGATCTAGCGGGGGACTTACCTACGAGCAGTACTTC
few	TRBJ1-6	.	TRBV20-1	CSAREAAYNSPLHF	TGCAGTGCTAGAGAGGCAGCCTATAATTCACCCCTCCACTTT
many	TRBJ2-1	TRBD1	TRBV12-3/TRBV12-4	CASSPGQGPYNEQFF	TGTGCCAGCAGTCCAGGACAGGGGCCTTACAATGAGCAGTTCTTC
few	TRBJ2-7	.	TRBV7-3	CATRGPPREQYF	TGTGCCACCCGGGGCCCTCCCCGCGAGCAGTACTTC
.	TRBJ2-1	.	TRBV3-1	CASSQAATSYNEQFF	TGTGCCAGCAGCCAAGCCGCCACCTCCTACAATGAGCAGTTCTTC
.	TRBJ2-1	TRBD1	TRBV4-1	CASSQGERDRGKNEQFF	TGCGCCAGCAGCCAGGGTGAGCGGGACAGGGGTAAGAATGAGCAGTTCTTC
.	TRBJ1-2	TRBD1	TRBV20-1	CSARQGVDGYTF	TGCAGTGCCCGACAGGGAGTGGATGGCTACACCTTC
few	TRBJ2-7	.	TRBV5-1	CASSSGHLLDEQYF	TGCGCCAGCAGCTCGGGACATCTTCTAGACGAGCAGTACTTC
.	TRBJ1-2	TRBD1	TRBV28	CASSAQTGGSGYTF	TGTGCCAGCAGTGCTCAGACAGGGGGCTCTGGCTACACCTTC
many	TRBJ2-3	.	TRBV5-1	CASSLGPIDTQYF	TGCGCCAGCAGCTTAGGCCCTATAGATACGCAGTATTTT
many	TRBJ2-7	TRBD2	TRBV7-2	CASSPGLAVSYEQYF	TGTGCCAGCAGCCCGGGACTAGCGGTCTCCTACGAGCAGTACTTC
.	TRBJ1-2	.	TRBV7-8	CASSLAAGSNYGHTF	TGTGCCAGCAGCTTAGCGGCGGGATCTAACTATGGCCACACCTTC
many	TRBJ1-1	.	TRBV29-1	CSVANYEAFF	TGCAGCGTTGCAAACTACGAAGCTTTCTTT
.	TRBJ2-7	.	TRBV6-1	CASIGLKGVDNEQYF	TGTGCCAGCATCGGTCTTAAGGGGGTGGACAATGAGCAGTACTTC
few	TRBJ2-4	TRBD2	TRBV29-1	CSAVGLAGVLAKNIQYF	TGCAGCGCCGTGGGGCTAGCGGGGGTCCTAGCCAAAAACATTCAGTACTTC
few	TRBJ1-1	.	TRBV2	CASRVEQNTEAFF	TGTGCCAGCAGGGTCGAACAGAACACTGAAGCTTTCTTT
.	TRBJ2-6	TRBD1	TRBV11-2	CASSTSRDRVGVLTF	TGTGCCAGCAGCACCAGCCGGGACAGGGTCGGCGTCCTGACTTTC
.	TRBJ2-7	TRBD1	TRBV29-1	CSVKTGANEQYF	TGCAGCGTCAAAACAGGGGCGAACGAGCAGTACTTC
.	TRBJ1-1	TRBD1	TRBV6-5	CASKFRQGAMNTEAFF	TGTGCCAGCAAATTTCGACAGGGGGCTATGAACACTGAAGCTTTCTTT
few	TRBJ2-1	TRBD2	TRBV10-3	CAILAGGSRDEQFF	TGTGCCATACTAGCGGGGGGCTCTAGGGATGAGCAGTTCTTC
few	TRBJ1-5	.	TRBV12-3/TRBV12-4	CASSRTGGNNQPQHF	TGTGCCAGCAGCCGCACGGGGGGTAACAATCAGCCCCAGCATTTT
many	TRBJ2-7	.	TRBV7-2	CASSQSAVQKHEQYF	TGTGCCAGCAGCCAGAGTGCGGTACAGAAACACGAGCAGTACTTC